Each of the 30 T cell receptor beta chains below was sequenced from the same sample in a study of cytomegalovirus exposure and HLA in healthy donors. PCR was performed using 60 Vbeta and 13 Jbeta primers. Only in-frame clones appear in the TCRdb table, and some are missing; sequencing was by immunoSEQ multiplex PCR. In the table there are more than 150,000 clones, more than 60% of which are singletons. Sequenced material: PBMCs. The receptors here all came from a woman between 35 and 50 years old in good health and CMV-seropositive.

The chain links TRBV5-1 to TRBJ1-2; 9 nucleotides align to TRBD1. The germline CDR1 and CDR2 sequences are SGHRS and YFSETQ. The J segment lost 8 bases and the V segment lost 3 bases, leaving 5 bases of the junction unmatched. CDR3 length: 13 residues. The CDR3 reads CASSWGQGGGYTF. The CDR3 DNA reads as TGCGCCAGCAGCTGGGGACAGGGAGGCGGCTACACCTTC.

The chain carries TRBV6-5 and TRBJ1-2; no firm D call. V was clipped by 0 bases and J by 4 bases, with 12 bases between them. The germline CDR1 and CDR2 sequences are MNHEY and SVGAGI. The CDR3 spans 15 residues. The CDR3, as DNA: TGTGCCAGCAGTTACTCTGGCATCGTGATCTATGGCTACACCTTC. Translation gives CASSYSGIVIYGYTF.

This chain uses TRBV18 with TRBJ1-4; D is unresolved. V shed 5 bases and J shed 5 bases, with 9 bases lying between them. CDR1 and CDR2 from the germline V gene are KGHSH and LQKENI. CDR3 length equals 13 residues. This chain's CDR3 is CASSALPNEKLFF. CDR3 coding DNA: TGTGCCAGCTCAGCGCTCCCGAATGAAAAACTGTTTTTT.

V gene TRBV6-1 combines with J gene TRBJ2-2; D possibly corresponds to TRBD1 (5 bases). V was cut by 6 bases and J by 6 bases, with 11 bases left in between. The CDR3 consists of 13 residues. CDR1 and CDR2 (germline): MNHNS, SASEGT. CDR3 bases: TGTGCCAGCAGCCCTCAGGGCCCCGGGGAGCTGTTTTTT. Its translation is CASSPQGPGELFF.

This sequence joins TRBV6-1 and TRBJ2-3, with TRBD2 matching over 11 bases. This CDR3 region has 16 residues. Germline-derived CDR1 and CDR2 are MNHNS and SASEGT. With V trimmed by 1 base and J by 1 base, 1 base remained unmatched. The CDR3 DNA sequence: TGTGCCAGCAGTGAAGTACTAGCGGGGGGCACAGATACGCAGTATTTT. This encodes CASSEVLAGGTDTQYF.

The chain has TRBV10-3 and TRBJ1-2; the match to TRBD1 covers 12 bases. Unmatched junction bases numbered 7, after V lost 6 bases and J lost 8 bases. CDR1 is ENHRY and CDR2 is SYGVKD in the germline V gene. CDR3 length equals 14 residues. CDR3: CAISLGQGARGYTF. The CDR3 bases are TGTGCCATCAGCCTGGGACAGGGGGCACGGGGCTACACCTTC.

The V call is TRBV29-1, the J call TRBJ1-2; possible D gene TRBD1, 5 bases. Germline-derived CDR1 and CDR2 are SQVTM and ANQGSEA. The CDR3 consists of 13 residues. V lost 2 bases and J 4 bases, leaving 11 bases between the germline ends. As DNA, the CDR3 is TGCAGCGTTGAACGGGGGAGGCTCTATGGCTACACCTTC. This encodes CSVERGRLYGYTF.

The chain is built from TRBV5-4 and TRBJ1-1, with D unresolved. CDR3 length: 15 residues. V dropped 1 base and J dropped 1 base, with 11 bases sitting between them. Germline V CDR1 and CDR2: SGHNT, YYREEE (reference sequence). CDR3 sequence reads: CASSLQQAGNTEAFF. For the CDR3, the DNA is TGTGCCAGCAGCTTGCAGCAAGCAGGGAACACTGAAGCTTTCTTT. Full variable domain (remainder filled in from reference TRBV5-4 and TRBJ1-1): ETGVTQSPTHLIKTRGQQVTLRCSSQSGHNTVSWYQQALGQGPQFIFQYYREEENGRGNFPPRFSGLQFPNYSSELNVNALELDDSALYLCASSLQQAGNTEAFFGQGTRLTVV.

The chain is built from TRBV5-1 and TRBJ1-6; the match to TRBD1 covers 8 bases. From germline, CDR1 is SGHRS and CDR2 YFSETQ. CDR3 length equals 14 residues. Trimming removed 1 base from V and 8 bases from J; junction bases left unmatched: 2. The CDR3 protein is CASSLKDRDSPLHF. CDR3 bases: TGCGCCAGCAGCTTGAAGGACAGGGATTCACCCCTCCACTTT.

The J gene is TRBJ1-6, the V gene TRBV12-5, with D possibly being TRBD1 (6 bases). Germline V gene data show CDR1 as LGHNT and CDR2 as FRNRAP. Trimming removed 3 bases at V and 7 bases at J, with 10 bases between. CDR3 length: 14 amino acids. For the CDR3, the DNA is TGTGCTAGTGGTTTAGGACAGACAAATTCACCCCTCCACTTT. It is translated as CASGLGQTNSPLHF.

This chain connects TRBV7-2 to TRBJ1-2; a weak D match, TRBD1 (5 bases). This CDR3 comprises 13 residues. Trimming cost V 1 base and J 8 bases, with 11 bases left between them. Germline V gene sequence: CDR1 SGHTA, CDR2 FQGNSA. This CDR3 reads CASSLGAGFGYTF. The DNA of the CDR3 is TGTGCCAGCAGCTTAGGGGCAGGGTTCGGCTACACCTTC.

A word on this clone: At one end the junction does not follow the germline gene, possibly because of a read error. The rearrangement links TRBV6-6 to TRBJ2-7; D uncertain. This CDR3 has 12 amino acids. Germline CDR1 MNHNY, CDR2 SVGAGI (reference sequence). This CDR3 is CASNYAAYEQYF. CDR3 coding DNA: TGTGCCAGCAATTACGCGGCATACGAGCAGTACTTC.

This clone was picked up one time. V gene TRBV5-4 combines with J gene TRBJ1-5; a weak D match, TRBD1 (5 bases). CDR3 size: 13 residues. The germline CDR1 and CDR2 sequences are SGHNT and YYREEE (reference sequence). V was trimmed by 4 bases and J by 3 bases, leaving 8 bases between them. Here the CDR3 reads CASSQGPNQPQHF. CDR3 DNA: TGTGCCAGCAGCCAGGGCCCCAATCAGCCCCAGCATTTT.

J is TRBJ1-1 and V is TRBV6-6, with no clear D. Trimming shortened V by 0 bases and J by 7 bases, and 9 bases separated the two germline ends. The length of the CDR3 is 13 residues. Germline V CDR1 and CDR2: MNHNY, SVGAGI (reference sequence). As DNA, the CDR3 is TGTGCCAGCAGTTACTCGAAGAACTTTGAAGCTTTCTTT. This codes for CASSYSKNFEAFF.

This clone was detected only once. The chain has TRBV2 and TRBJ1-5; D is perhaps TRBD1 (6 bases). CDR1 and CDR2 from the germline V gene are SNHLY and FYNNEI. The germline V and J ends were trimmed by 6 bases and 3 bases, with 21 bases remaining between them. The CDR3 totals 17 residues. CDR3 nucleotides: TGTGCCAGCAGAAAACAGGGATCGGGTTTTAACAATCAGCCCCAGCATTTT. It is translated as CASRKQGSGFNNQPQHF. Complete variable domain (other parts from reference TRBV2 and TRBJ1-5): EPEVTQTPSHQVTQMGQEVILRCVPISNHLYFYWYRQILGQKVEFLVSFYNNEISEKSEIFDDQFSVERPDGSNFTLKIRSTKLEDSAMYFCASRKQGSGFNNQPQHFGDGTRLSIL.

In this sample, this clone turned up a few times. V is TRBV20-1 and J is TRBJ2-5; D not resolved. The CDR3 totals 11 residues. Trimming removed 6 bases at V and 3 bases at J, with 8 bases between. Per germline, CDR1 DFQATT and CDR2 SNEGSKA (reference sequence). In DNA, the CDR3 is TGCAGTGCCACTCATAAAGAGACCCAGTACTTC. Translated, it gives CSATHKETQYF.

The chain couples TRBV19 to TRBJ1-2, with TRBD1 matching over 8 bases. J was trimmed by 7 bases and V by 9 bases; bases with no gene match: 16. The germline gives CDR1 LNHDA, CDR2 SQIVND (reference sequence). CDR3 length equals 15 residues. The chain's CDR3 is CARSHREDRVCGYTF. Here the CDR3 DNA reads TGTGCCAGATCGCATAGGGAGGACAGGGTTTGTGGCTACACCTTC.

The chain carries TRBV5-1 and TRBJ1-5, with 9 bases fitting TRBD1. This CDR3 is built from 15 residues. V lost 3 bases, J lost 4 bases, and 5 bases stayed unmatched. Germline V lookup: CDR1 SGHRS, CDR2 YFSETQ. The CDR3 loop reads CASSSGTGRNQPQHF. The CDR3, as DNA: TGCGCCAGCAGCTCCGGGACAGGGAGGAATCAGCCCCAGCATTTT.

The rearrangement links TRBV5-1 to TRBJ1-2, with D uncertain. Germline V gene data show CDR1 as SGHRS and CDR2 as YFSETQ. The CDR3 contains 13 residues. V was shortened by 4 bases and J by 6 bases, with 13 bases between the two germline ends. The CDR3 region is CASSPGFLDGYTF. CDR3 sequence (DNA): TGCGCCAGCAGCCCGGGATTCTTGGATGGCTACACCTTC.

This clone was counted a single time. The CDR3 loop is CASSIQVNQPQHF. For the CDR3, the DNA is TGTGCCAGTAGTATACAGGTCAATCAGCCCCAGCATTTT. The chain combines TRBV19 with TRBJ1-5; no definite D call. Trimming removed 2 bases at V and 3 bases at J, with 5 bases between. The CDR3 length is 13 residues. CDR1 and CDR2 from the germline V gene are LNHDA and SQIVND (reference sequence).

V and J are TRBV7-9 and TRBJ2-5, with a possible D match to TRBD1 (6 bases). This CDR3 region has 11 residues. Germline V gene data show CDR1 as SEHNR and CDR2 as FQNEAQ (reference sequence). Trimming took 1 base from V and 10 from J, leaving 7 bases between them. The CDR3 region has the DNA TGTGCCAGCAGCTTAGGAGGGGGCCAGTACTTC. Protein sequence: CASSLGGGQYF.

There are a few counts of this clone. This chain links TRBV5-6 with TRBJ1-1; possible D gene TRBD1, 6 bases. Germline V lookup: CDR1 SGHDT, CDR2 YYEEEE. The CDR3 length is 15 residues. Trimming took 4 bases from V and 5 from J, leaving 18 bases between them. DNA for the CDR3: TGTGCCAGCAGCCCACACAGGGAGAGGAGTACTGAAGCTTTCTTT. Its translation is CASSPHRERSTEAFF.

V usage is TRBV5-5 and J usage is TRBJ1-3; D unresolved. The CDR3 totals 15 residues. Germline-derived CDR1 and CDR2 are SGHKS and YYEKEE (reference sequence). Trimming shortened V by 3 bases and J by 0 bases, and 10 bases separated the two germline ends. The CDR3 DNA follows: TGTGCCAGCAGCTGGGAGAACGCCTCTGGAAACACCATATATTTT. Encoded protein: CASSWENASGNTIYF.

The chain uses TRBV7-6 and TRBJ2-1; 7 nucleotides agree with TRBD2. J lost 5 bases, V lost 1 base, and 11 bases had no gene match. Germline CDR1 is SGHVS and CDR2 is FNYEAQ. This CDR3 has 17 residues. The CDR3 DNA reads as TGTGCCAGCAGCTTAGAGAGTTGGGGAGCGGGACACAATGAGCAGTTCTTC. This translates into CASSLESWGAGHNEQFF.

Details on this clone: Relative to the germline gene, one junction end is altered; a read error may explain this. The chain carries TRBV2 and TRBJ2-7; D is possibly TRBD1 (5 bases). The CDR3 is made up of 10 amino acids. Per the germline V gene, CDR1 is SNHLY and CDR2 is FYNNEI. Here the CDR3 reads CASSESGLHF. The DNA for the CDR3 is TGTGCCAGCAGTGAGTCAGGGCTCCACTTC.

The rearrangement uses TRBV30 and TRBJ2-1, with 7 bases matching TRBD2. V lost 2 bases, J lost 2 bases, and 9 bases stayed unmatched. In germline, CDR1 is GTSNPN, CDR2 SVGIG (reference sequence). This CDR3 spans 16 amino acids. CDR3 loop: CAWSPGLADTYNEQFF. Written as DNA, the CDR3 is TGTGCCTGGAGTCCCGGGCTAGCGGATACCTACAATGAGCAGTTCTTC.

The chain joins TRBV28 to TRBJ1-3; D is uncertain. The CDR3 has 13 amino acids. V lost 7 bases and J 0 bases, leaving 7 bases between the germline ends. Germline loops: CDR1 MDHEN, CDR2 SYDVKM. DNA for the CDR3: TGTGCCAGCATTTCCAGCTCTGGAAACACCATATATTTT. Residues: CASISSSGNTIYF. Full variable domain (missing parts from reference TRBV28 and TRBJ1-3): DVKVTQSSRYLVKRTGEKVFLECVQDMDHENMFWYRQDPGLGLRLIYFSYDVKMKEKGDIPEGYSVSREKKERFSLILESASTNQTSMYLCASISSSGNTIYFGEGSWLTVV.

The chain links TRBV5-4 to TRBJ2-3; tentative D call: TRBD1 (6 bases). CDR3 length: 14 amino acids. Deletions cut 4 bases from V and 8 bases from J, with 17 bases between. The V gene's germline CDR1 is SGHNT and CDR2 YYREEE (reference sequence). CDR3 bases: TGTGCCAGCAGCACGGGACATCGAGATGGTACGCAGTATTTT. It specifies CASSTGHRDGTQYF.

The genes are TRBV5-6 and TRBJ2-7; tentative D call: TRBD2 (5 bases). Looked up from germline, CDR1 is SGHDT and CDR2 is YYEEEE. The V end lost 0 bases, the J end lost 2 bases, and 6 bases lay between the germline ends. CDR3 size: 13 residues. The CDR3 spells CASSLAAAYEQYF. For the CDR3, the DNA is TGTGCCAGCAGCTTGGCAGCGGCCTACGAGCAGTACTTC. Complete variable domain (other parts from reference TRBV5-6 and TRBJ2-7): DAGVTQSPTHLIKTRGQQVTLRCSPKSGHDTVSWYQQALGQGPQFIFQYYEEEERQRGNFPDRFSGHQFPNYSSELNVNALLLGDSALYLCASSLAAAYEQYFGPGTRLTVT.

This clone was recorded only once. The chain carries TRBV5-6 and TRBJ2-3, with 7 bases aligning to TRBD2. Germline CDR1 is SGHDT and CDR2 is YYEEEE. Unmatched junction bases numbered 10, after V lost 0 bases and J lost 6 bases. The CDR3 covers 16 residues. CDR3 amino acids: CASSLAGQGGRDTQYF. The CDR3 DNA is TGTGCCAGCAGCTTGGCCGGGCAGGGAGGGAGGGATACGCAGTATTTT. The complete variable domain, with remaining parts taken from reference TRBV5-6 and TRBJ2-3, reads DAGVTQSPTHLIKTRGQQVTLRCSPKSGHDTVSWYQQALGQGPQFIFQYYEEEERQRGNFPDRFSGHQFPNYSSELNVNALLLGDSALYLCASSLAGQGGRDTQYFGPGTRLTVL.